Here is one T cell receptor (beta chain) with its context. The antigen is undetermined. Trimming left V 7 bases short and J 5 bases short, with 21 bases between. Germline V lookup: CDR1 LNHNV, CDR2 YYDKDF (reference sequence). The CDR3 is 17 residues long. Genomic DNA belonging to each subset was distributed in equal measure over several immunoSEQ plates. The input for sorted-subset replicate PCRs was about 210 ng DNA, 25,000 to 35,000 T cell genomes. Profiling relied on immunoSEQ multiplex PCR, and the TCRdb table lists in-frame clones only, not all of them. The table includes 2.3 million or so clones, 93% detected once. The data were obtained in a study of shared clonotypes between healthy human individuals. Study-level findings and limits: Relative to clonotypes present in all four donors, those not shared had lower generation probabilities.

This clonotype originated in a man between 18 and 35 years old in good health. Some clones in this sample may be carry-over from other donors' samples. Input material: naive CD4+ T cells from PBMCs. Indicated subset: CD45RA+ positively selected. This chain joins TRBV15 and TRBJ2-6, with a tentative D call TRBD1 (7 bases). In DNA form, the CDR3 reads TGTGCCACCATGCGGGACAGCCCCAGAGCCTGGGCCAACGTCCTGACTTTC. Protein: CATMRDSPRAWANVLTF.